Following are 26 T cell receptor beta chains from one sample sequenced in a study of identical twins (dated by TCRdb to about 2016). The library relied on 5' RACE. The data were produced on an Illumina HiSeq 2000. Clones were called with MiXCR by TCRdb after fastp trimmed the public reads at Q25, and only in-frame beta chains were retained. Rows are combined by CDR3 protein, so each entry shows the most common genes and DNA. Counted in this sample were 250,000 or so distinct CDR3 sequences; around 8% of them appeared once. The top ten constitute less than 4% of the sample. The same sample was also studied in work on yellow fever vaccine responses in identical twins.

Material: CD8+ T cells sorted from blood. These receptors were collected from a woman aged 18-30 years in good health.

The genes are TRBV27 and TRBJ2-7; 8 bases fit TRBD2. This CDR3 comprises 15 residues. CDR1 MNHEY and CDR2 SMNVEV come from the germline V gene (reference sequence). Trimming took 5 bases from V and 2 from J; bases not matched to a gene: 8. The CDR3 sequence: CASSPPGLGTYEQYF. CDR3 bases: TGTGCCAGCAGTCCACCGGGACTAGGGACCTACGAGCAGTACTTC.

This clonotype has a handful of counts. J is TRBJ2-3 and V is TRBV27; TRBD2 aligns across 7 bases. The CDR3 loop spans 15 amino acids. Trimming took 6 bases from V and 1 from J; bases not matched to a gene: 7. Germline V gene sequence: CDR1 MNHEY, CDR2 SMNVEV (reference sequence). The chain's CDR3 is CASSPDSGGTDTQYF. DNA of the CDR3: TGTGCCAGCAGCCCAGACAGCGGGGGCACAGATACGCAGTATTTT.

This clonotype came up many times. The chain has TRBV4-3 and TRBJ1-5; TRBD1 matches 7 bases. The CDR3 spans 15 residues. CDR1 LGHNA and CDR2 YSLEER come from the germline V gene. Germline trimming cut 4 bases from V and 3 bases from J; bases unmatched to any gene: 6. The CDR3 region is CASSPRTGFNQPQHF. The CDR3 DNA sequence: TGCGCCAGCAGCCCTAGGACAGGATTCAATCAGCCCCAGCATTTT.

The chain is built from TRBV6-2 or TRBV6-3 and TRBJ2-7, with D hard to call. The CDR3 covers 13 residues. From germline, CDR1 is MNHEY and CDR2 SVGEGT. V was shortened by 6 bases and J by 7 bases, with 16 bases between the two germline ends. Here the CDR3 reads CASSTFAAQEQYF. CDR3 in DNA: TGTGCCAGCAGCACCTTCGCCGCTCAGGAGCAGTACTTC.

The gene calls are TRBV9 and TRBJ2-6; D ambiguous. Trimming stripped 4 bases from V and 0 bases from J, with 11 bases between. The V gene's germline CDR1 is SGDLS and CDR2 YYNGEE. The CDR3 has 16 amino acids. CDR3 in DNA: TGTGCCAGCAGCCCCAACCCCGTCTCTGGGGCCAACGTCCTGACTTTC. Amino acid sequence: CASSPNPVSGANVLTF. Supplemented by reference TRBV9 and TRBJ2-6, the full variable domain reads DSGVTQTPKHLITATGQRVTLRCSPRSGDLSVYWYQQSLDQGLQFLIQYYNGEERAKGNILERFSAQQFPDLHSELNLSSLELGDSALYFCASSPNPVSGANVLTFGAGSRLTVL.

The chain joins TRBV14 to TRBJ2-7; D possibly corresponds to TRBD1 (6 bases). The length of the CDR3 is 15 residues. CDR1 and CDR2 from the germline V gene are SGHDN and FVKESK. Trimming removed 5 bases from V and 2 bases from J, with 16 bases in between. The CDR3 loop reads CASSKTGTTPYEQYF. The CDR3 DNA reads TGTGCCAGCAGCAAGACCGGGACAACTCCCTACGAGCAGTACTTC.

The sample holds a few counts of this clonotype. The J gene is TRBJ2-2, the V gene TRBV4-2; weak D call: TRBD2 (5 bases). Germline-derived CDR1 and CDR2 are LGHNA and YNFKEQ. V was clipped by 0 bases and J by 6 bases, with 23 bases between them. This CDR3 contains 19 residues. The DNA for the CDR3 is TGTGCCAGCAGCCAAGATGGCCAGGAGGTTTCCATTTTCGCCGGGGAGCTGTTTTTT. Encoded protein: CASSQDGQEVSIFAGELFF.

The chain employs TRBV4-1 and TRBJ2-7; weak D call: TRBD1 (6 bases). Trimming shortened V by 5 bases and J by 4 bases, and 15 bases separated the two germline ends. CDR3 length equals 14 residues. CDR1 and CDR2 from the germline V gene are MGHRA and YSYEKL. CDR3 amino acids: CASSARGEGYEQYF. Here the CDR3 DNA reads TGCGCCAGCAGCGCCAGGGGAGAAGGTTACGAGCAGTACTTC.

The chain combines TRBV13 with TRBJ2-7, with 8 positions matching TRBD2. Germline lookup yields CDR1 PRHDT and CDR2 FYEKMQ (reference sequence). This CDR3 region has 14 residues. V shed 7 bases, J shed 3 bases, and the junction held 8 bases outside the gene matches. Written as DNA, the CDR3 is TGTGCCAGCAAACCGGGGGGGGAAAGCTACGAGCAGTACTTC. It encodes CASKPGGESYEQYF.

This clonotype has a handful of counts. The J gene is TRBJ1-5, the V gene TRBV2; weak D call: TRBD1 (5 bases). The CDR3 length is 16 residues. V was pared by 4 bases and J by 0 bases, with 13 bases between. The germline V gene has CDR1 SNHLY and CDR2 FYNNEI. The CDR3 loop is CASSGVGDVSNQPQHF. CDR3 sequence (DNA): TGTGCCAGCAGTGGCGTAGGGGATGTTAGCAATCAGCCCCAGCATTTT.

This clonotype was recorded a few times. This chain connects TRBV2 to TRBJ2-7; weak D call: TRBD1 (6 bases). The length of the CDR3 is 15 residues. Germline CDR1 and CDR2: SNHLY and FYNNEI. Between the trimmed V and J ends, which lost 2 bases and 7 bases, there was a span of 18 bases. CDR3 in DNA: TGTGCCAGCAGTGAAAACGGGATGGGGGCAGGGGAGCAGTACTTC. Protein sequence: CASSENGMGAGEQYF.

V usage is TRBV9 and J usage is TRBJ2-3; 7 positions agree with TRBD2. The CDR3 extends over 13 amino acids. The germline gives CDR1 SGDLS, CDR2 YYNGEE. Germline trimming cut 5 bases from V and 5 bases from J; bases unmatched to any gene: 5. CDR3 loop: CASSPGGRDTQYF. CDR3 sequence (DNA): TGTGCCAGCAGTCCGGGCGGGAGAGATACGCAGTATTTT.

The chain carries TRBV27 and TRBJ2-7; 8 bases line up with TRBD2. The V segment lost 5 bases and the J segment 2 bases; nucleotides outside the gene matches: 11. The CDR3 has 16 residues. Germline V gives CDR1 MNHEY, CDR2 SMNVEV (reference sequence). CDR3 loop: CASSPPRGADPYEQYF. The CDR3 nucleotides are TGTGCCAGCAGTCCCCCGCGGGGGGCGGATCCCTACGAGCAGTACTTC.

There are a few counts of this clonotype. The genes are TRBV7-8 and TRBJ2-4; 7 bases are shared with TRBD1. Per germline, CDR1 SGHVS and CDR2 FQNEAQ. V shed 0 bases and J 4 bases; nucleotides not matched to a gene: 12. The CDR3 has 18 residues. CDR3 coding DNA: TGTGCCAGCAGCTTAGCGTCTTCCGAGGGACAGCCTAAAAACATTCAGTACTTC. It codes for CASSLASSEGQPKNIQYF.

This clonotype was found many times. The V gene is TRBV24-1, the J gene TRBJ2-5; D may correspond to TRBD1 or TRBD2 (5 bases each). Trimming took 0 bases from V and 2 from J, leaving 9 bases between them. In germline, CDR1 is KGHDR, CDR2 SFDVKD. The CDR3 totals 15 residues. The CDR3 DNA reads TGTGCCACCAGTGATTTGATGGGGGAACAAGAGACCCAGTACTTC. Protein product: CATSDLMGEQETQYF.

This clonotype showed up just a few times. The genes are TRBV18 and TRBJ2-3; D gene uncertain. Trimming pared 7 bases from V and 2 bases from J, leaving 13 bases between. Germline assignment: CDR1 KGHSH and CDR2 LQKENI. The CDR3 length is 14 residues. CDR3 region: CASYGPPPTDTQYF. The DNA for the CDR3 is TGTGCCAGCTACGGACCCCCACCCACAGATACGCAGTATTTT.

In its sample, this clonotype was seen many times. V is TRBV12-3 or TRBV12-4 and J is TRBJ1-1, with 9 bases lining up with TRBD1. The CDR3 sequence is 14 residues long. The J segment lost 3 bases and the V segment lost 6 bases, leaving 5 bases of the junction unmatched. The CDR3 is CASRGTGTDTEAFF. For the CDR3, the DNA is TGTGCCAGCAGGGGGACAGGGACGGACACTGAAGCTTTCTTT.

In its sample, this clonotype was seen a few times. This chain connects TRBV28 to TRBJ2-1; TRBD1 matches 7 bases. CDR3 size: 14 residues. Germline assignment: CDR1 MDHEN and CDR2 SYDVKM. J gave up 3 bases and V 5 bases, and 4 bases lay outside the gene matches. The CDR3 bases are TGTGCCAGCAGTCCGGGACAGTACTACAATGAGCAGTTCTTC. It codes for CASSPGQYYNEQFF.

This rearrangement joins TRBV20-1 to TRBJ2-1; 7 bases are a match to TRBD2. CDR1 is DFQATT and CDR2 is SNEGSKA in the germline V gene (reference sequence). Trimming took 6 bases from V and 0 from J; bases not matched to a gene: 23. The CDR3 has 20 amino acids. The DNA of the CDR3 is TGCAGTGCCACCCTCTGGGATAGCGGGTTGGAAACGAGCTCCTACAATGAGCAGTTCTTC. Its translation: CSATLWDSGLETSSYNEQFF.

This clonotype was recorded a few times. V usage is TRBV6-1 and J usage is TRBJ2-3, with TRBD2 matching over 9 bases. J was trimmed by 4 bases and V by 5 bases; bases with no gene match: 10. The CDR3 extends over 16 amino acids. Germline values: CDR1 MNHNS, CDR2 SASEGT. As DNA, the CDR3 is TGTGCCAGCAGTATCCTAGCGGGGTTGCCCTCAGATACGCAGTATTTT. This codes for CASSILAGLPSDTQYF.

This chain links TRBV27 with TRBJ2-1; weak D call: TRBD2 (7 bases). This CDR3 has 15 amino acids. The V and J ends lost 4 bases and 8 bases respectively, with 18 bases between them. CDR1 is MNHEY, CDR2 SMNVEV, per germline (reference sequence). The CDR3 reads CASSYFGGAGDEQFF. Written as DNA, the CDR3 is TGTGCCAGCAGTTATTTTGGGGGGGCGGGAGATGAGCAGTTCTTC.

This clonotype was detected only a few times. The chain links TRBV27 to TRBJ2-7; tentative D call: TRBD2 (6 bases). The CDR3 loop spans 16 amino acids. In germline, CDR1 is MNHEY, CDR2 SMNVEV (reference sequence). V was trimmed by 2 bases and J by 2 bases, leaving 16 bases between them. CDR3 residues: CASSLITSSGPYEQYF. CDR3 DNA sequence: TGTGCCAGCAGTTTAATTACTAGCTCAGGCCCCTACGAGCAGTACTTC.

This clonotype was detected only a few times. In DNA, the CDR3 is TGCAGTGGGAGGCTCTTGAGCTCCTACGAGCAGTACTTC. As protein: CSGRLLSSYEQYF. The chain links TRBV20-1 to TRBJ2-7, with D perhaps TRBD2 (5 bases). The CDR3 length is 13 residues. V was cut by 7 bases and J by 0 bases, with 13 bases left in between. From germline, CDR1 is DFQATT and CDR2 SNEGSKA (reference sequence).

This clonotype showed up just a few times. CDR3 nucleotide sequence: TGTGCCAGCAGTTACTCGTCGGACTACACTGAAGCTTTCTTT. This codes for CASSYSSDYTEAFF. The V and J genes are TRBV6-5 and TRBJ1-1; no reliable D call. CDR1 and CDR2 (germline): MNHEY, SVGAGI. The CDR3 spans 14 residues. Trimming stripped 0 bases from V and 3 bases from J, with 8 bases between.

This clonotype showed up just a few times. The chain recombines TRBV9 with TRBJ2-3, with D possibly called TRBD1 or TRBD2 (6 bases each). Trimming left V 2 bases short and J 1 base short, with 14 bases between. There are 16 residues in the CDR3. Germline-derived CDR1 and CDR2 are SGDLS and YYNGEE. CDR3 sequence (DNA): TGTGCCAGCAGCGTGGACGGGGGCCGGGGCACAGATACGCAGTATTTT. It is translated as CASSVDGGRGTDTQYF. Full variable domain (outside the CDR3, taken from reference TRBV9 and TRBJ2-3): DSGVTQTPKHLITATGQRVTLRCSPRSGDLSVYWYQQSLDQGLQFLIQYYNGEERAKGNILERFSAQQFPDLHSELNLSSLELGDSALYFCASSVDGGRGTDTQYFGPGTRLTVL.

V and J are TRBV4-1 and TRBJ2-5; the D is unclear. The ends were cut back, 0 bases at V and 5 bases at J, with 16 bases in the middle. CDR1 and CDR2 from the germline V gene are MGHRA and YSYEKL. The CDR3 contains 16 residues. CDR3 sequence: CASSQDSMLVGETQYF. CDR3 bases: TGCGCCAGCAGCCAAGATAGTATGCTAGTTGGGGAGACCCAGTACTTC.